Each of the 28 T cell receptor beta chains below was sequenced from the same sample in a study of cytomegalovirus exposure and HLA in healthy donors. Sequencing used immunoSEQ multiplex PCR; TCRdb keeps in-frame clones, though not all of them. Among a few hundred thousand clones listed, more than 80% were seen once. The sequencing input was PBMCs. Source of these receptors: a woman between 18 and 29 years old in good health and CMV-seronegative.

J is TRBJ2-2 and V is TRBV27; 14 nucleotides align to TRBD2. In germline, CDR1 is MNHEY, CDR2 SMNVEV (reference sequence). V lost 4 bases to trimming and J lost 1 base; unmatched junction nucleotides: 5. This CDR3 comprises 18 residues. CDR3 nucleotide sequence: TGTGCCAGCAGTTCGGGACTAGCGGGAGTTGGGAACACCGGGGAGCTGTTTTTT. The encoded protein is CASSSGLAGVGNTGELFF.

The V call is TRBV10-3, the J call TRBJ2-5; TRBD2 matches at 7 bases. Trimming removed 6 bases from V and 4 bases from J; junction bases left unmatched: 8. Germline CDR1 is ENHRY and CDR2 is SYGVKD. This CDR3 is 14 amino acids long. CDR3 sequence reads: CAISPRVAGETQYF. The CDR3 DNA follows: TGTGCCATCAGCCCCCGGGTAGCGGGAGAGACCCAGTACTTC.

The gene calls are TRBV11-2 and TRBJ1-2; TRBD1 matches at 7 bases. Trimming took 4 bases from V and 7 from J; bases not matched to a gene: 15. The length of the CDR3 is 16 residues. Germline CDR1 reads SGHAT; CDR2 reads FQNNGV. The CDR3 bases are TGTGCCAGCAGCTCCTTCGGATCGGGACAGAGTTCTGGCTACACCTTC. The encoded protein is CASSSFGSGQSSGYTF.

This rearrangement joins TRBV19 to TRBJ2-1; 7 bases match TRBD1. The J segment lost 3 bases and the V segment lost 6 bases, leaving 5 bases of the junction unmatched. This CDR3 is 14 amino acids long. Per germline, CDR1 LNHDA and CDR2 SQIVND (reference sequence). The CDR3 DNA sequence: TGTGCCAGTAGCGACAGGGCAGGCTACAATGAGCAGTTCTTC. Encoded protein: CASSDRAGYNEQFF.

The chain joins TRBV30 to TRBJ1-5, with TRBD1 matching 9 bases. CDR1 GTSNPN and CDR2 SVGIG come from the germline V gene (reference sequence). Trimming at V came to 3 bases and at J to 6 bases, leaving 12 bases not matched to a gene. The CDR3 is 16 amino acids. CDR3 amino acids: CAWSRGQGTNSQPQHF. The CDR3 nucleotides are TGTGCCTGGAGCAGGGGACAGGGAACAAATAGTCAGCCCCAGCATTTT.

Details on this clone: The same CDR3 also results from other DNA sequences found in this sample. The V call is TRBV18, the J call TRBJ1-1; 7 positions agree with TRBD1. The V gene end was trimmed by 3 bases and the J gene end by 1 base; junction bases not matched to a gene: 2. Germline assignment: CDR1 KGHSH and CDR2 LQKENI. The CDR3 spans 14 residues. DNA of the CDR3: TGTGCCAGCTCACCCCAGGGGGGGAACACTGAAGCTTTCTTT. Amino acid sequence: CASSPQGGNTEAFF.

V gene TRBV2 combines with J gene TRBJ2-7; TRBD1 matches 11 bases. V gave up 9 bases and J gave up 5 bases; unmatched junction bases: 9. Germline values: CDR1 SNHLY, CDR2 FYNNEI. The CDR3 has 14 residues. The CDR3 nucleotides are TGTGCCAGTTCGGGAGGGACAGGGGGGCACGAGCAGTACTTC. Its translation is CASSGGTGGHEQYF.

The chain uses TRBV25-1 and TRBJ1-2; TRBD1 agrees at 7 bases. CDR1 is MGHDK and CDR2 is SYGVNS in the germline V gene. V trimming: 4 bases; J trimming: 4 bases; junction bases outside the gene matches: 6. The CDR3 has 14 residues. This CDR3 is CASSALTGPYGYTF. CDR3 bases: TGTGCCAGCAGTGCCCTGACAGGGCCCTATGGCTACACCTTC.

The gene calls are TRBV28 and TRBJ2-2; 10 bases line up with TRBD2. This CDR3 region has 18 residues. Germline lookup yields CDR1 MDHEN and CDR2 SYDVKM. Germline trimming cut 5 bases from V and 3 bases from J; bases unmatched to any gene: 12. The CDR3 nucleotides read TGTGCCAGCAGTATCGGACTAGCGGTCCCCCGGGACACCGGGGAGCTGTTTTTT. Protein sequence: CASSIGLAVPRDTGELFF.

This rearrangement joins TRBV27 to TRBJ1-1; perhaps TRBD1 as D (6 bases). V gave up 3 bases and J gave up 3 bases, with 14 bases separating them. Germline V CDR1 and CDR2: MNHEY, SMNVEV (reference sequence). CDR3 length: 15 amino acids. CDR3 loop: CASSFQGSTYTEAFF. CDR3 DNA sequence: TGTGCCAGCAGTTTTCAGGGGAGCACATACACTGAAGCTTTCTTT.

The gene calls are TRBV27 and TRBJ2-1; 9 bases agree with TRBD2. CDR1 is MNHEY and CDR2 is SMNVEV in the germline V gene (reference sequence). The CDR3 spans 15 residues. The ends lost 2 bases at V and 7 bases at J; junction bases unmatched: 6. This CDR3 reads CASSLGGGADNEQFF. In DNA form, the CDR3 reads TGTGCCAGCAGTTTAGGCGGGGGGGCCGATAATGAGCAGTTCTTC.

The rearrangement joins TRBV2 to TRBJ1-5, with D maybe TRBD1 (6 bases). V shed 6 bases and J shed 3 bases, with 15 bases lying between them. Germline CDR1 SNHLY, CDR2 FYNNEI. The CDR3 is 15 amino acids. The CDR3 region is CASSHQGTNNQPQHF. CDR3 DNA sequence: TGTGCCAGCAGCCATCAGGGGACCAACAATCAGCCCCAGCATTTT. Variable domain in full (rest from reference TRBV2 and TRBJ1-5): EPEVTQTPSHQVTQMGQEVILRCVPISNHLYFYWYRQILGQKVEFLVSFYNNEISEKSEIFDDQFSVERPDGSNFTLKIRSTKLEDSAMYFCASSHQGTNNQPQHFGDGTRLSIL.

In DNA form, the CDR3 reads TGTGCCAGCCATCCCGGGAATATCCCATACGAGCAGTACTTC. It yields the protein CASHPGNIPYEQYF. The chain carries TRBV28 and TRBJ2-7; a weak D match, TRBD2 (5 bases). Per germline, CDR1 MDHEN and CDR2 SYDVKM. V was trimmed by 8 bases and J by 4 bases, leaving 18 bases between them. The CDR3 spans 14 residues.

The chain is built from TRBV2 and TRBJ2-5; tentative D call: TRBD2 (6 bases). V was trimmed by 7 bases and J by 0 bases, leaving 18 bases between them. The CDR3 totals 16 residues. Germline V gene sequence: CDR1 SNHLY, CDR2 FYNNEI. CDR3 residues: CASTPPRGAYQETQYF. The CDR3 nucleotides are TGTGCCAGCACCCCTCCCCGCGGGGCGTACCAAGAGACCCAGTACTTC.

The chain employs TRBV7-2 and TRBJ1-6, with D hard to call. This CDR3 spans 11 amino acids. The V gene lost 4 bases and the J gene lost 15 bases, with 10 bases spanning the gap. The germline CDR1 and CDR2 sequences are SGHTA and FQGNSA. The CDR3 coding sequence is TGTGCCAGCAGCTCCTTTGCGAGCCTCCACTTT. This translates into CASSSFASLHF.

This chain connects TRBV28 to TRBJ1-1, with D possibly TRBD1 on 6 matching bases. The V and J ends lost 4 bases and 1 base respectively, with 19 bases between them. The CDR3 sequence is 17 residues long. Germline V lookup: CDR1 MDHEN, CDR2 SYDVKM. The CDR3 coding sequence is TGTGCCAGCAGTTACTGGGGGATTGGACAGTCGAACACTGAAGCTTTCTTT. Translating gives CASSYWGIGQSNTEAFF. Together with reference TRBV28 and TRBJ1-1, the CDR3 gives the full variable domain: DVKVTQSSRYLVKRTGEKVFLECVQDMDHENMFWYRQDPGLGLRLIYFSYDVKMKEKGDIPEGYSVSREKKERFSLILESASTNQTSMYLCASSYWGIGQSNTEAFFGQGTRLTVV.

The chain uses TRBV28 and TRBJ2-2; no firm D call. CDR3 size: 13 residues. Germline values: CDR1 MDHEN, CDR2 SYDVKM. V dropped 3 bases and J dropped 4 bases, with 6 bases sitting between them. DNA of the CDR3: TGTGCCAGCAGTTTCCCCGGCACCGGGGAGCTGTTTTTT. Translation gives CASSFPGTGELFF. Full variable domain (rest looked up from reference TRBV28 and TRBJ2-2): DVKVTQSSRYLVKRTGEKVFLECVQDMDHENMFWYRQDPGLGLRLIYFSYDVKMKEKGDIPEGYSVSREKKERFSLILESASTNQTSMYLCASSFPGTGELFFGEGSRLTVL.

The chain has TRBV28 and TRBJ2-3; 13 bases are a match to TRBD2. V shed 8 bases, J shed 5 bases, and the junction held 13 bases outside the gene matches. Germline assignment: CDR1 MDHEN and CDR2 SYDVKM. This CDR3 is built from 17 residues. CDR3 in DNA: TGTGCCAGCTATCCGACGGGACTAGCGGGAAGAGTAGATACGCAGTATTTT. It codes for CASYPTGLAGRVDTQYF. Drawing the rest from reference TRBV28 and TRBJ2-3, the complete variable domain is DVKVTQSSRYLVKRTGEKVFLECVQDMDHENMFWYRQDPGLGLRLIYFSYDVKMKEKGDIPEGYSVSREKKERFSLILESASTNQTSMYLCASYPTGLAGRVDTQYFGPGTRLTVL.

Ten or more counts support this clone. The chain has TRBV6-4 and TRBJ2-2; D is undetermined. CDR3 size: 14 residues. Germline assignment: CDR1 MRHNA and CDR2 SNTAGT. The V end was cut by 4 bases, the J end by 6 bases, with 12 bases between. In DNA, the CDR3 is TGTGCCAGCAGTGCGCGAGAGTCGGCCGGGGAGCTGTTTTTT. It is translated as CASSARESAGELFF.

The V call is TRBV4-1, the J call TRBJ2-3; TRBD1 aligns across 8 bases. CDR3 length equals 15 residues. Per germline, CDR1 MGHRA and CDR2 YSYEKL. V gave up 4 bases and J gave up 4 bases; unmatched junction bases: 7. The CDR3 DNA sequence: TGCGCCAGCAGCCCAGGAGACAGGGGCCCAGATACGCAGTATTTT. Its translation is CASSPGDRGPDTQYF.

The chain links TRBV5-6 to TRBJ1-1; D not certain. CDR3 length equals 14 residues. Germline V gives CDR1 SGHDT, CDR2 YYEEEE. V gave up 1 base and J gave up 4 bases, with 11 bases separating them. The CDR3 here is CASSLIGPGTEAFF. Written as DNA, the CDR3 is TGTGCCAGCAGCTTGATTGGTCCCGGCACTGAAGCTTTCTTT.

The CDR3, as DNA: TGTGCCAGCAGCGAGGCGGCGGGCCCCAACTATGGCTACACCTTC. This codes for CASSEAAGPNYGYTF. The J gene is TRBJ1-2, the V gene TRBV7-9; D remains unclear. The CDR3 covers 15 residues. Trimming cost V 5 bases and J 2 bases, with 15 bases left between them. CDR1 and CDR2 (germline): SEHNR, FQNEAQ (reference sequence).

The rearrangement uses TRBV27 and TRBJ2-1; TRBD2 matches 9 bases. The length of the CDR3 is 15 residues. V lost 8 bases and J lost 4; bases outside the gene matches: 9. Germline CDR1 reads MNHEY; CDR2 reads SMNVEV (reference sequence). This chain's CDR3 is CASSISGGLYNEQFF. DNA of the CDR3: TGTGCCAGCTCTATTAGCGGGGGCCTATACAATGAGCAGTTCTTC.

CDR3 loop: CASNDGQTPYGYTF. The CDR3 nucleotides read TGCGCCAGCAACGATGGACAGACCCCCTATGGCTACACCTTC. V usage is TRBV5-1 and J usage is TRBJ1-2, with D possibly TRBD1 on 6 matching bases. The V end lost 6 bases, the J end lost 4 bases, and 16 bases lay between the germline ends. The CDR3 is 14 residues long. Per germline, CDR1 SGHRS and CDR2 YFSETQ. The full variable domain, with the rest looked up from reference TRBV5-1 and TRBJ1-2, is KAGVTQTPRYLIKTRGQQVTLSCSPISGHRSVSWYQQTPGQGLQFLFEYFSETQRNKGNFPGRFSGRQFSNSRSEMNVSTLELGDSALYLCASNDGQTPYGYTFGSGTRLTVV.

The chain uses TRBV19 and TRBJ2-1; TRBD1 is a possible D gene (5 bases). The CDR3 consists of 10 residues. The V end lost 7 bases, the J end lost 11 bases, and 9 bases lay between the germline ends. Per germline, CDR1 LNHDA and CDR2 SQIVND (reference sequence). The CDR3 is CASNRTKQFF. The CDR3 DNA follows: TGTGCCAGTAACAGGACGAAGCAGTTCTTC. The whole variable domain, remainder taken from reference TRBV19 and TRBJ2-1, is DGGITQSPKYLFRKEGQNVTLSCEQNLNHDAMYWYRQDPGQGLRLIYYSQIVNDFQKGDIAEGYSVSREKKESFPLTVTSAQKNPTAFYLCASNRTKQFFGPGTRLTVL.

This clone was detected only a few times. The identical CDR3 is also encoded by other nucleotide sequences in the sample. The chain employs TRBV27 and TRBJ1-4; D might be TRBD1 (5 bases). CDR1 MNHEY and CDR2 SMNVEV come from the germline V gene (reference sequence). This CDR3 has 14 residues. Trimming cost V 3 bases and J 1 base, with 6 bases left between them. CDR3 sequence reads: CASSFRGTNEKLFF. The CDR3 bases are TGTGCCAGCAGTTTTAGGGGAACTAATGAAAAACTGTTTTTT.

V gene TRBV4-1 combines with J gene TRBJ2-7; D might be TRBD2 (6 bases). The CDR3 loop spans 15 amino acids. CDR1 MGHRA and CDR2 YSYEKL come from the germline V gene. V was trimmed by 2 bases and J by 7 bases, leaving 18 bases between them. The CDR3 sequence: CASSQTRGGRGEQYF. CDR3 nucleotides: TGCGCCAGCAGCCAAACGAGGGGAGGCCGGGGTGAGCAGTACTTC.

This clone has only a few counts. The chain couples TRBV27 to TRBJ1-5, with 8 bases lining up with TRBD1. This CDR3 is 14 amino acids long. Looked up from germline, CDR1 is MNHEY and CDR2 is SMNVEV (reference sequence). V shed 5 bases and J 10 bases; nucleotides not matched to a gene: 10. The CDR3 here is CASSTLDRGGPQHF. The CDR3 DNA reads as TGTGCCAGCAGTACCCTAGACAGGGGTGGACCCCAGCATTTT.